This paragraph reports one T cell receptor beta chain. Its antigen is undetermined. The data belong to a study of cytomegalovirus exposure and HLA in healthy donors. Regarding the study as a whole: For TCR beta chains, V- and J-gene trimming was later linked to a missense DCLRE1C variant. CMV serostatus alone was available as immune exposure information.

The ends lost 6 bases at V and 5 bases at J; junction bases unmatched: 12. CDR3 length equals 15 residues. Germline lookup yields CDR1 SNHLY and CDR2 FYNNEI. PCR used 60 Vbeta primers and 13 Jbeta primers. TCRdb keeps only in-frame clones here, not all; method: immunoSEQ multiplex PCR. Of 95,000 or so clones in the sample, around 86% were seen once. The source is a woman in her seventies in good health and CMV-seropositive. V and J are TRBV2 and TRBJ2-7; 8 bases are shared with TRBD1. The sequencing sample was made of PBMCs. CDR3 sequence (DNA): TGTGCCAGCAGGCAGGACCGGACAGGGAGGAACGAGCAGTACTTC. Translating it yields CASRQDRTGRNEQYF.